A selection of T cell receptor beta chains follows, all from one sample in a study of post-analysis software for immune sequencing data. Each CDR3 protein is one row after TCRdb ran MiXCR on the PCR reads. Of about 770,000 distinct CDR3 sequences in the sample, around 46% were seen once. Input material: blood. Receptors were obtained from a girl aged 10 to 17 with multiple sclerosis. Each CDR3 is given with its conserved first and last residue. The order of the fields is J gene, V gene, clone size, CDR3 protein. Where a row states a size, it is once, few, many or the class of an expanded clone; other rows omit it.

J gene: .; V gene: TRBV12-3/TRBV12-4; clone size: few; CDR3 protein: CASSQTSGSRGEQYF
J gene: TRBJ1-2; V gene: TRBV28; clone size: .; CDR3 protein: CASSRAAYGYTF
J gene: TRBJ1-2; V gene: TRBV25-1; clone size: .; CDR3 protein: CASSGMGQGLGYGYTF
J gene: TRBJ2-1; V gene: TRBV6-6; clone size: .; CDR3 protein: CASTQIGQGNEQFF
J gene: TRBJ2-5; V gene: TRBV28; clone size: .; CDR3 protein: CASSQLDRVGETQYF
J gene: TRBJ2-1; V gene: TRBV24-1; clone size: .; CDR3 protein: CATSDRQVLAEEQFF
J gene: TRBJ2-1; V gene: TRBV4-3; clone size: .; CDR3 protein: CASSQVRGSEQFF
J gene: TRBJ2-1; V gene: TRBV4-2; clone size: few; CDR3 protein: CASSQYDTSSNEQFF
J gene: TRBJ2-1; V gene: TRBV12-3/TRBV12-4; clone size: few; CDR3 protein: CASSQTGTGSSGRQFF
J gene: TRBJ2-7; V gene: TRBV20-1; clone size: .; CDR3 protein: CSASDPSGRATSYEQYF
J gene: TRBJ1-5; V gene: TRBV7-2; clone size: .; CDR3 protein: CASSLDPGVRQLQHF
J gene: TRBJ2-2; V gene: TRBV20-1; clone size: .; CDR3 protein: CSAGTSGITGELFF
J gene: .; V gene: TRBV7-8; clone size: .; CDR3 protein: CASSTRRTYYEQYF
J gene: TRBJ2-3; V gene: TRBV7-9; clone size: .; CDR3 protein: CASSPPGLGDTQYF
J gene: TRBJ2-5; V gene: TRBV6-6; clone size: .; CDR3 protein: CASEAETQYF
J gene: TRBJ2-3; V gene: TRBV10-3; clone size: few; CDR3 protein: CAISVGVVKGTDTQYF
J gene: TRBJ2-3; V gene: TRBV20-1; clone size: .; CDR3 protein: CSARLAVSTDTQYF
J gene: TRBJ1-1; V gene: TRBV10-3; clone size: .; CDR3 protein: CAISGSGREVSSEAFF
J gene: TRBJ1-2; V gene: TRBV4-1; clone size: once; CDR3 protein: CASSQDGTPRYYGYTF
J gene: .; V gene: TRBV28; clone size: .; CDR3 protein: CASIPDRAKGFEQYF
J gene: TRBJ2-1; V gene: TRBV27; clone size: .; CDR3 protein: CASSLWRVDNEQFF
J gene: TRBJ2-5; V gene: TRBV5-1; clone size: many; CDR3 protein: CASSLEGEETQYF
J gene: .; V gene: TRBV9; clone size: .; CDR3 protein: CASSATIASYEQYF